The 26 T cell receptor beta chains given below trace back to one sample, sequenced in a study of blood T cells in healthy people across ages. Next came a second PCR, run for about 6 to 12 cycles, which used a sample-barcoded 5' primer along with a J-beta primer mix. TCRdb re-called the 5' RACE reads with MiXCR, one entry per CDR3 protein. The table has 870,000 or so distinct CDR3 sequences, 29% seen once. Sequencing was performed on blood. Source of these receptors: an elderly woman in good health.

This clonotype was recorded many times. The rearrangement uses TRBV4-3 and TRBJ2-1; no clear D gene. This CDR3 has 16 residues. Germline V gene lookup returns CDR1 LGHNA and CDR2 YSLEER. Trimming shortened V by 0 bases and J by 2 bases, and 11 bases separated the two germline ends. The CDR3 sequence: CASSQDENPTYNEQFF. For the CDR3, the DNA is TGCGCCAGCAGCCAAGATGAAAATCCGACCTACAATGAGCAGTTCTTC.

The chain has TRBV11-2 and TRBJ1-1, with D tentatively TRBD1 (5 bases). The CDR3 covers 14 residues. CDR1 is SGHAT, CDR2 FQNNGV, per germline. V was trimmed by 6 bases and J by 2 bases, leaving 13 bases between them. The CDR3 bases are TGTGCCAGCAGGGGGCAAGGGACTAACACTGAAGCTTTCTTT. It is translated as CASRGQGTNTEAFF.

In its sample, this clonotype was seen many times. The V gene is TRBV4-3, the J gene TRBJ2-1; tentatively, D is TRBD1 (5 bases). CDR3 length: 16 amino acids. The germline gives CDR1 LGHNA, CDR2 YSLEER. V gave up 0 bases and J gave up 4 bases, with 13 bases separating them. CDR3 residues: CASSQDWGWTYNEQFF. The CDR3 coding sequence is TGCGCCAGCAGCCAAGATTGGGGCTGGACGTACAATGAGCAGTTCTTC.

The chain has TRBV21-1 and TRBJ2-7; TRBD1, the D gene given by the table, was not confirmed from the DNA. TRBV21-1 is described as a pseudogene. The CDR3 contains 15 residues. The CDR3 nucleotides are TGTGCCTGGCGACAGGGGGCTTTTAAGAGCTACGAGCAGTACTTC. As protein: CAWRQGAFKSYEQYF.

This rearrangement joins TRBV19 to TRBJ1-5; unclear D gene. Trimming removed 3 bases at V and 2 bases at J, with 5 bases between. The CDR3 is 13 amino acids. Germline assignment: CDR1 LNHDA and CDR2 SQIVND (reference sequence). The CDR3 sequence is CASSILRNQPQHF. The DNA for the CDR3 is TGTGCCAGTAGTATCCTGCGCAATCAGCCCCAGCATTTT.

For the CDR3, the DNA is TGTGCCAGCAGTTACTCGCCTGGGATCACAGATACGCAGTATTTT. It translates to CASSYSPGITDTQYF. This sequence joins TRBV6-5 and TRBJ2-3, with D unresolved. CDR1 is MNHEY and CDR2 is SVGAGI in the germline V gene. This CDR3 comprises 15 residues. Trimming left V 0 bases short and J 2 bases short, with 9 bases between.

At least ten counts were recorded for this clonotype. The genes are TRBV6-1 and TRBJ2-3; D is undetermined. The germline V gene has CDR1 MNHNS and CDR2 SASEGT. V gave up 4 bases and J gave up 2 bases, with 13 bases separating them. The CDR3 contains 15 residues. The CDR3 spells CASSAHIGPTDTQYF. In DNA, the CDR3 is TGTGCCAGCAGTGCCCACATTGGACCCACAGATACGCAGTATTTT.

This clonotype was counted between two and nine times. This chain links TRBV7-2 with TRBJ2-5, with 11 nucleotides matching TRBD2. This CDR3 contains 19 residues. Germline CDR1 reads SGHTA; CDR2 reads FQGNSA. Trimming at V came to 1 base and at J to 4 bases, leaving 14 bases not matched to a gene. The CDR3 loop reads CASSLEAPGSGGAGETQYF. CDR3 sequence (DNA): TGTGCCAGCAGCTTAGAGGCCCCGGGTAGCGGGGGGGCCGGAGAGACCCAGTACTTC.

This sequence joins TRBV12-3 or TRBV12-4 and TRBJ2-7, with D hard to call. The CDR3 has 11 residues. The V end lost 2 bases, the J end lost 9 bases, and 8 bases lay between the germline ends. The CDR3 DNA is TGTGCCAGCAGTTTACCGGGCAGGCAGTACTTC. Its protein product is CASSLPGRQYF.

The genes are TRBV24-1 and TRBJ1-2; D uncertain. V lost 2 bases and J lost 5, with 5 bases in between. The V gene's germline CDR1 is KGHDR and CDR2 SFDVKD. CDR3 length: 12 amino acids. The CDR3 DNA is TGTGCCACCAGTGATTACGAGTATGGCTACACCTTC. This sequence encodes CATSDYEYGYTF.

This clonotype appeared many times. The chain has TRBV28 and TRBJ2-5; 8 bases align to TRBD2. The CDR3 sequence is 15 residues long. Germline V gene data show CDR1 as MDHEN and CDR2 as SYDVKM. After removal of 3 bases from V and 1 base from J, the junction contained 4 bases not matched to a gene. The CDR3 DNA reads TGTGCCAGCAGTTTCCAACGGGGGGGCCAAGAGACCCAGTACTTC. Its translation: CASSFQRGGQETQYF.

The chain uses TRBV6-6 and TRBJ2-5; TRBD1 might be the D (6 bases). V lost 2 bases to trimming and J lost 5 bases, with 12 bases between them. CDR3 size: 14 residues. Looked up from germline, CDR1 is MNHNY and CDR2 is SVGAGI (reference sequence). CDR3 DNA: TGTGCCAGCAGTTACCCAGGACAGAAGGAGACCCAGTACTTC. Encoded protein: CASSYPGQKETQYF.

The table lists this clonotype with a few counts. The chain recombines TRBV4-3 with TRBJ1-2, with 9 bases lining up with TRBD1. The CDR3 is 17 amino acids. Looked up from germline, CDR1 is LGHNA and CDR2 is YSLEER. V was pared by 0 bases and J by 7 bases, with 12 bases of the junction left unmatched. The CDR3 DNA reads as TGCGCCAGCAGCCAAGATGTAGGGACAGGGACATGCGGTGGCTACACCTTC. It translates to CASSQDVGTGTCGGYTF.

There are a few counts of this clonotype. The genes are TRBV20-1 and TRBJ2-2, with D unclear. The CDR3 covers 14 residues. V was cut by 6 bases and J by 3 bases, with 14 bases left in between. Germline values: CDR1 DFQATT, CDR2 SNEGSKA (reference sequence). CDR3 bases: TGCAGTGCCTATACAAGGAGAGACACCGGGGAGCTGTTTTTT. Translating it yields CSAYTRRDTGELFF.

Note on this clonotype: Just one base apart from a much larger clone, this may be a read error. Written as DNA, the CDR3 is TGTGCCAGCAGTGCAAGGGAGCAGTTCTTC. As protein: CASSAREQFF. The rearrangement uses TRBV6-1 and TRBJ2-1, with no clear D. The CDR3 is 10 amino acids. V lost 4 bases, J lost 10 bases, and 5 bases lay in between. Germline loops: CDR1 MNHNS, CDR2 SASEGT.

This clonotype was detected many times. The chain carries TRBV11-2 and TRBJ2-3; perhaps TRBD1 as D (5 bases). Germline V gene lookup returns CDR1 SGHAT and CDR2 FQNNGV. CDR3 length: 15 amino acids. The V end lost 0 bases, the J end lost 6 bases, and 13 bases lay between the germline ends. The CDR3 DNA reads as TGTGCCAGCAGCTTAGAACCCCGACAGTTGGATACGCAGTATTTT. Its protein is CASSLEPRQLDTQYF. Looking up the rest from reference TRBV11-2 and TRBJ2-3 gives the full variable domain: EAGVAQSPRYKIIEKRQSVAFWCNPISGHATLYWYQQILGQGPKLLIQFQNNGVVDDSQLPKDRFSAERLKGVDSTLKIQPAKLEDSAVYLCASSLEPRQLDTQYFGPGTRLTVL.

This clonotype was seen many times. This chain connects TRBV12-3 or TRBV12-4 to TRBJ1-6; TRBD1 might be the D (5 bases). CDR3 length equals 12 residues. The ends were cut back, 6 bases at V and 9 bases at J, with 9 bases in the middle. This chain's CDR3 is CASRPGSSPLHF. CDR3 nucleotides: TGTGCCAGCAGGCCAGGGAGTTCACCCCTCCACTTT.

The chain uses TRBV2 and TRBJ2-5; the match to TRBD1 covers 7 bases. The V and J ends lost 10 bases and 5 bases, in that order; junction bases with no gene match: 10. The CDR3 is 13 residues long. Germline CDR1 SNHLY, CDR2 FYNNEI. The CDR3 DNA reads as TGTGCCACCGTATTGGGACAGCCGGAGACCCAGTACTTC. It yields the protein CATVLGQPETQYF. Combining the CDR3 with reference TRBV2 and TRBJ2-5 gives the whole variable domain EPEVTQTPSHQVTQMGQEVILRCVPISNHLYFYWYRQILGQKVEFLVSFYNNEISEKSEIFDDQFSVERPDGSNFTLKIRSTKLEDSAMYFCATVLGQPETQYFGPGTRLLVL.

This clonotype was detected a few times. At one of its ends the junction is not consistent with the germline gene, which may arise from a read error. V gene TRBV9 combines with J gene TRBJ2-3; a possible D gene is TRBD1 (5 bases). The CDR3 has 15 residues. Germline-derived CDR1 and CDR2 are SGDLS and YYNGEE. The CDR3, as DNA: TGTGCCAGCACCCTCCTCGGCAGGAACACAGGTACGCAGTATTTT. Encoded protein: CASTLLGRNTGTQYF.

This clonotype was counted ten times or more. The gene calls are TRBV11-2 and TRBJ1-6; TRBD1 agrees at 7 bases. The length of the CDR3 is 12 residues. CDR1 is SGHAT and CDR2 is FQNNGV in the germline V gene. V dropped 0 bases and J dropped 18; count of bases not matched to a gene: 5. CDR3 region: CASSLDRDRHHF. In nucleotides, the CDR3 is TGTGCCAGCAGCTTAGACAGGGACAGACACCACTTT.

The sample holds many counts of this clonotype. The rearrangement uses TRBV4-3 and TRBJ2-3, with 9 bases lining up with TRBD2. Germline lookup yields CDR1 LGHNA and CDR2 YSLEER. V trimming: 0 bases; J trimming: 5 bases; junction bases outside the gene matches: 6. There are 16 residues in the CDR3. CDR3 sequence reads: CASSQDGGGAQDTQYF. In DNA form, the CDR3 reads TGCGCCAGCAGCCAAGACGGCGGGGGGGCGCAAGATACGCAGTATTTT.

This clonotype was counted a few times. The chain combines TRBV3-1 with TRBJ2-5; D is unresolved. Germline V lookup: CDR1 LGHDT, CDR2 YNNKEL (reference sequence). This CDR3 is 14 amino acids long. Between the trimmed V and J ends, which lost 8 bases and 4 bases, there was a span of 17 bases. The CDR3 sequence is CASQDQYRRETQYF. Written as DNA, the CDR3 is TGTGCCAGCCAGGACCAATACAGACGAGAGACCCAGTACTTC.

This clonotype was recorded a few times. The chain links TRBV2 to TRBJ1-2; 9 nucleotides align to TRBD1. Germline CDR1 and CDR2: SNHLY and FYNNEI. V trimming: 7 bases; J trimming: 6 bases; junction bases outside the gene matches: 12. This CDR3 is built from 15 residues. The CDR3 coding sequence is TGTGCCAGCATGACTGGACAGGGGTCGGGGAATGGCTACACCTTC. Translation: CASMTGQGSGNGYTF.

This clonotype came up many times. The rearrangement uses TRBV12-3 or TRBV12-4 and TRBJ1-1; D is uncertain. V was trimmed by 1 base and J by 4 bases, leaving 10 bases between them. CDR3 length: 14 residues. The CDR3 here is CASSLGLEGTEAFF. The CDR3 coding sequence is TGTGCCAGCAGTTTAGGACTGGAAGGCACTGAAGCTTTCTTT.

This clonotype has just a few counts. The rearrangement joins TRBV5-5 to TRBJ2-7, with a tentative D call TRBD1 (6 bases). V lost 1 base to trimming and J lost 2 bases, with 13 bases between them. This CDR3 has 15 residues. Looked up from germline, CDR1 is SGHKS and CDR2 is YYEKEE (reference sequence). Written as DNA, the CDR3 is TGTGCCAGCAGCTTGAGTGGGGGCTCCCCCTACGAGCAGTACTTC. It codes for CASSLSGGSPYEQYF.

The sample holds many counts of this clonotype. J is TRBJ2-7 and V is TRBV20-1; D not resolved. The germline V gene encodes CDR1 DFQATT and CDR2 SNEGSKA (reference sequence). Trimming took off 3 bases at V and 3 bases at J, with 9 bases between the two ends. This CDR3 is built from 12 residues. Written as DNA, the CDR3 is TGCAGTGCTAGGACGGCCCTCTACGAGCAGTACTTC. Protein product: CSARTALYEQYF.